This entry is about one T cell receptor beta chain. These data belong to a study of shared clonotypes between healthy human individuals. The assay was immunoSEQ multiplex PCR, and TCRdb's table has in-frame clones only and misses some. The sample comprises some 2 million clones, roughly 95% of which are singletons, and roughly 0.13% rests with the top ten. This TCR came from a man younger than 35 in good health. The sample consisted of naive CD4+ T cells sorted from blood. As for subset: CD45RA+ positively selected.

CDR3 sequence: CASSLDPGSWTQYF. For the CDR3, the DNA is TGCGCCAGCAGCTTGGACCCGGGATCTTGGACCCAGTACTTC. This sequence joins TRBV5-1 and TRBJ2-5; a weak D match, TRBD2 (5 bases). V lost 0 bases, J lost 7 bases, and 13 bases lay in between. Germline-derived CDR1 and CDR2 are SGHRS and YFSETQ. The CDR3 loop spans 14 amino acids.